Listed below are T cell receptor beta chains from one sample, sequenced in a study of CXCR3-negative and CXCR3-positive naive CD8 T cells. One entry per CDR3 protein, without DNA, is what TCRdb gives after re-calling the 5' RACE reads. Recorded for this sample: about 43,000 distinct CDR3 sequences. Sequencing input: memory CD8+ T cells from blood. These receptors all come from a human donor in good health. Some clones in this sample may be carry-over from other donors' samples. Both conserved end residues are part of each CDR3. Expanded clones are given a class, and other clones once, few, many or no size at all.

clone_size | j_call | v_call | cdr3_aa
. | TRBJ2-1 | TRBV10-3 | CAISENMYNEQFF
medium-sized | TRBJ2-2 | TRBV29-1 | CSVVLAGGPEAGELFF
. | TRBJ1-5 | TRBV7-9 | CASSFLAPGEPQHF
. | TRBJ2-7 | TRBV9 | CASSVDEGGYEQYF
. | TRBJ1-1 | TRBV4-3 | CASSQDGTGGTEAFF
. | TRBJ2-7 | TRBV11-3 | CASSPYPGTAYEQYF
. | TRBJ2-7 | TRBV29-1 | CSALGEAARSYEQYF
. | TRBJ2-1 | TRBV7-2 | CASSFGINEQFF
. | TRBJ1-4 | TRBV7-9 | CASSPPGASGEKLFF
medium-sized | TRBJ2-2 | TRBV14 | CASSQEDRGLVGELFF
. | TRBJ2-5 | TRBV5-1 | CASSPDGGEGETQYF
. | TRBJ2-4 | TRBV29-1 | CSVLDRNIQYF
. | TRBJ1-4 | TRBV6-6 | CASSLETNEKLFF
. | TRBJ1-5 | TRBV6-5 | CASSYWGSNQPQHF
. | TRBJ2-2 | TRBV29-1 | CSVDYGDANTGELFF
. | TRBJ2-7 | TRBV29-1 | CSVSSGLRYEQYF
. | TRBJ2-7 | TRBV4-2 | CASSHLYEQYF
. | TRBJ1-1 | TRBV7-2 | CASSSWWEEGNTEAFF
. | TRBJ1-6 | TRBV27 | CASSLLTQADSPLHF
. | TRBJ2-5 | TRBV7-2 | CASSTARETQYF
. | TRBJ1-5 | TRBV4-2 | CASSQDGGVLYNQPQHF
. | TRBJ1-1 | TRBV5-5 | CASSHPREAMNTEAFF
. | TRBJ1-1 | TRBV10-3 | CAISITIDRMAEAFF
. | TRBJ2-1 | TRBV2 | CASLAYNEQFF
. | TRBJ2-3 | TRBV5-1 | CASSLYLGTSGVSSTDTQYF
. | TRBJ1-5 | TRBV4-1 | CASSQVGSGGSEQPQHF
. | TRBJ1-5 | TRBV6-6 | CASNGGDVNQPQHF
. | TRBJ1-4 | TRBV29-1 | CSVEKVGEYEKLFF
. | TRBJ2-7 | TRBV20-1 | CSARAGQGAHEQYF
. | TRBJ2-1 | TRBV7-3 | CASSLTWRGGLYNEQFF
. | TRBJ2-7 | TRBV11-1 | CASTGQDYEQYF
. | TRBJ2-7 | TRBV7-2 | CASSWGTGVIDEQYF
. | TRBJ2-3 | TRBV6-4 | CASSDSAGSTDTQYF
. | TRBJ1-2 | TRBV29-1 | CSIKSPVLEYGYTF